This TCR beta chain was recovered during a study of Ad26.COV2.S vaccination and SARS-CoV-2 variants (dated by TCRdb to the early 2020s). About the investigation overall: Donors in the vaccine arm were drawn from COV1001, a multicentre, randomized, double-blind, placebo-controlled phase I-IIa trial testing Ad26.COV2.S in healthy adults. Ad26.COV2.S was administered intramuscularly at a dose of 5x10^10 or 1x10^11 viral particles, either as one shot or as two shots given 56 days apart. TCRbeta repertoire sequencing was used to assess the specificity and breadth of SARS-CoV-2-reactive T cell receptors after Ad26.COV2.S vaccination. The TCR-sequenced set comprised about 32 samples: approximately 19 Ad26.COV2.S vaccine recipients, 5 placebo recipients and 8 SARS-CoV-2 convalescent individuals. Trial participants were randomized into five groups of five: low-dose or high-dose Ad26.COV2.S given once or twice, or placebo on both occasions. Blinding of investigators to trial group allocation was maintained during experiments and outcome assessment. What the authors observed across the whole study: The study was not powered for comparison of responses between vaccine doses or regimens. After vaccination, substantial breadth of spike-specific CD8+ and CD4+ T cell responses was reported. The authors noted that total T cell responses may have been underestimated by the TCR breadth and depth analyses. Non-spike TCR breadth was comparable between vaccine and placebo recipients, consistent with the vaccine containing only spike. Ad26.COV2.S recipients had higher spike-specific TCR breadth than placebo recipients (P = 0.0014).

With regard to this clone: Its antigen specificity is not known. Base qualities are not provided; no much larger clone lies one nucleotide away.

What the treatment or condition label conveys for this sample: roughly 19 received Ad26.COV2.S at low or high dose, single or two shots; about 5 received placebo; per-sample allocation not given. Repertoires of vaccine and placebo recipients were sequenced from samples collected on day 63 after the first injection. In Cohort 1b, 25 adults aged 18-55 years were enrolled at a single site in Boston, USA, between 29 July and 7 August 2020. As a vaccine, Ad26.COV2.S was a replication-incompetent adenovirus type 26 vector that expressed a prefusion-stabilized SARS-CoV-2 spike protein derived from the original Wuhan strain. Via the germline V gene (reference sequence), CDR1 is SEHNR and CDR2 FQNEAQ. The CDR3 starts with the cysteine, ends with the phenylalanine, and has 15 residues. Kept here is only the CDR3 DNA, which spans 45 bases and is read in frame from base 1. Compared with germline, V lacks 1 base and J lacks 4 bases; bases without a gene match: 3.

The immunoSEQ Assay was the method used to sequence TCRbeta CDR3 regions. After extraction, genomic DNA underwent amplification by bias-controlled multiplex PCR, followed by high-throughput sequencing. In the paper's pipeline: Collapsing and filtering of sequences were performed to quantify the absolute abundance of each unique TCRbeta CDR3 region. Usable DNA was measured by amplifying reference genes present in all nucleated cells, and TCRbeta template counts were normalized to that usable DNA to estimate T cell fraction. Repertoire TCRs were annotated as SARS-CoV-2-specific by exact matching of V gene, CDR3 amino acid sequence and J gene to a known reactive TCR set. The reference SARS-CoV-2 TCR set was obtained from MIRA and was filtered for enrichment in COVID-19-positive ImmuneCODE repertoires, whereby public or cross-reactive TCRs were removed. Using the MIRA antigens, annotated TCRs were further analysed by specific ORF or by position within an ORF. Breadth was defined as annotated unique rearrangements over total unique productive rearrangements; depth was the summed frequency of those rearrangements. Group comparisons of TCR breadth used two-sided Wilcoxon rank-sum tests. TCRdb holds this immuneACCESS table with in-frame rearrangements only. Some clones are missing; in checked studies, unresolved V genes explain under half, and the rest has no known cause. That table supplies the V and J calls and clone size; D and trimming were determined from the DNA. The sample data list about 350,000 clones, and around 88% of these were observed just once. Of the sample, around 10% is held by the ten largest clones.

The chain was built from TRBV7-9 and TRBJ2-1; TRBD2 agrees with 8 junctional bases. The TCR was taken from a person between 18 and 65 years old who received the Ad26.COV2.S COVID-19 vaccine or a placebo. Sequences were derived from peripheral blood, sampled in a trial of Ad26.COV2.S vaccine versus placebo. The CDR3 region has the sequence CASSLDAGGYNEQFF. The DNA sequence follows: TGTGCCAGCAGCTTAGATGCGGGGGGTTACAATGAGCAGTTCTTC.